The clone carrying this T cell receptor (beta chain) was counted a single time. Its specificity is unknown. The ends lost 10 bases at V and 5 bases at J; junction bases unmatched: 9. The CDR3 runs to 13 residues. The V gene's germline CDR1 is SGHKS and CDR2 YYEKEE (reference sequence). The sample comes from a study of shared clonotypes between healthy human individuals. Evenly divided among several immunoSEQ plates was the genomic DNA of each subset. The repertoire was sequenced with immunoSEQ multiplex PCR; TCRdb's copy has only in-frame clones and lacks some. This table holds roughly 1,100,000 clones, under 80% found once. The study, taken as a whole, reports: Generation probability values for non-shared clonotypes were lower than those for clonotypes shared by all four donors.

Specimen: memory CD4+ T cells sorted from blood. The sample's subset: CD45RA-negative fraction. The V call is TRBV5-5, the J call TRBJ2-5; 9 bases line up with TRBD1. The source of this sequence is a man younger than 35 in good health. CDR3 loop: CASNRGQGETQYF. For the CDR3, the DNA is TGTGCCTCCAACAGGGGGCAGGGGGAGACCCAGTACTTC.